Listed below are T cell receptor beta chains from one sample, sequenced in a study of blood T cell repertoires in COVID-19. The method was immunoSEQ multiplex PCR; TCRdb's version includes in-frame clones alone and lacks a portion of them. The table lists more than 110,000 clones, over 80% of them singletons. Specimen: peripheral blood. These receptors were collected from a woman of 80 years or more with acute or convalescent COVID-19. Both conserved end residues are part of each CDR3. D genes are given only for firm matches. Size is stated for part of the rows, as once, few or many counts, or as a class when the clone is expanded.

j_call cdr3_length v_call d_call clone_size cdr3_nt cdr3_aa
TRBJ1-2 13 TRBV7-3 . . TGTGCCAGCAGCTTAGGCAGAGGCTATGGCTACACCTTC CASSLGRGYGYTF
TRBJ1-2 13 TRBV15 . . TGTGCCACCAGCAGAGAGACATCGGGAGGCTACACCTTC CATSRETSGGYTF
TRBJ1-2 14 TRBV5-1 TRBD1 . TGCGCCAGCAGCGTTGACAGGGGCACGGGAGGCTACACCTTC CASSVDRGTGGYTF
TRBJ2-3 16 TRBV4-1 . . TGCGCCAGCAGCGTGCAGGGAATCCAAAGCACAGATACGCAGTATTTT CASSVQGIQSTDTQYF
TRBJ1-1 14 TRBV10-3 TRBD1 . TGTGCCATCTCTAACAGGGGCGATGGCACTGAAGCTTTCTTT CAISNRGDGTEAFF
TRBJ1-1 14 TRBV9 . . TGTGCCAGCAGCGTGGCTCCGTCGTTCACTGAAGCTTTCTTT CASSVAPSFTEAFF
TRBJ2-7 15 TRBV6-6 TRBD1 . TGTGCCAGCAGAAAAGCCGGGACAGGACACTACGAGCAGTACTTC CASRKAGTGHYEQYF
TRBJ1-2 15 TRBV19 TRBD1 few TGTGCCAGTAGCCCGACAGGGAGGTTTAACTATGGCTACACCTTC CASSPTGRFNYGYTF
TRBJ1-4 15 TRBV7-9 . . TGTGCCAGCAGCTCAGAATGGGGCTTTAATGAAAAACTGTTTTTT CASSSEWGFNEKLFF
TRBJ2-1 19 TRBV10-3 TRBD1 . TGTGCCATCAGTGATAGAAGGACAGGTCCGTCGAGCTCCTACAATGAGCAGTTCTTC CAISDRRTGPSSSYNEQFF
TRBJ2-5 14 TRBV6-2/TRBV6-3 . . TGTGCCAGCAGTTACTCGTCCAGGCAAGAGACCCAGTACTTC CASSYSSRQETQYF
TRBJ1-2 16 TRBV6-2/TRBV6-3 . . TGTGCCAGCAGTTACAGAGTCAGACATACTAACTATGGCTACACCTTC CASSYRVRHTNYGYTF
TRBJ1-1 14 TRBV6-1 . . TGTGCCAGCAGTGAGGGGCAGGTTTGGGCTGAAGCTTTCTTT CASSEGQVWAEAFF
TRBJ2-5 14 TRBV2 TRBD2 . TGTGCCAGCAGATCGACTAGCGGGGGAGAGACCCAGTACTTC CASRSTSGGETQYF
TRBJ1-1 11 TRBV29-1 . . TGCAGCGGCGGGGTTAACACTGAAGCTTTCTTT CSGGVNTEAFF
TRBJ1-1 13 TRBV5-1 . . TGCGCCAGCAGCTTGGGAGAAAACGCTGAAGCTTTCTTT CASSLGENAEAFF
TRBJ1-1 14 TRBV5-1 . . TGCGCCAGCAGCTTGGTTCGGGGGACCACTGAAGCTTTCTTT CASSLVRGTTEAFF
TRBJ1-3 16 TRBV28 TRBD1 . TGTGCCAGCAGTTTACCCGGACAGGGGACAGGAAACACCATATATTTT CASSLPGQGTGNTIYF
TRBJ2-5 15 TRBV5-1 TRBD2 . TGCGCCAGCAGCCCCGTCCTCGGGGGGGGAGAGACCCAGTACTTC CASSPVLGGGETQYF
TRBJ1-6 14 TRBV9 . . TGTGCCAGCGGAGGGAGCTCCTATAATTCACCCCTCCACTTT CASGGSSYNSPLHF
TRBJ2-5 15 TRBV7-8 . . TGTGCCAGCAGCTTGCCGGGGGACTTAAAAGAGACCCAGTACTTC CASSLPGDLKETQYF
TRBJ2-7 16 TRBV5-1 TRBD2 . TGCGCCAGCAGCTTAGTAGGGACTATGAGCTCCTACGAGCAGTACTTC CASSLVGTMSSYEQYF
TRBJ2-2 16 TRBV5-1 . . TGCGCCAGCAGCCCCCCGGGGAGCACGAACACCGGGGAGCTGTTTTTT CASSPPGSTNTGELFF
TRBJ2-5 14 TRBV7-7 . . TGTGCTACCGCGAGGTCGCTAGCACAAGAGACCCAGTACTTC CATARSLAQETQYF
TRBJ2-4 13 TRBV3-1/TRBV3-2 . . TGTGCCAGCAGCCAAGCCGGGGGAAACATTCAGTACTTC CASSQAGGNIQYF
TRBJ1-3 17 TRBV7-8 TRBD1 . TGTGCCAGCAGCTTAGGTATCGGGACAGGGAGTGGAAACACCATATATTTT CASSLGIGTGSGNTIYF
TRBJ1-2 16 TRBV5-4 TRBD1 . TGTGCCAGCAGCTACGACCCGGGACAGGGCTCGTATGGCTACACCTTC CASSYDPGQGSYGYTF
TRBJ2-2 15 TRBV11-2 . . TGTGCCAGCAGCCGGACCTTGGAGGGAACCGGGGAGCTGTTTTTT CASSRTLEGTGELFF
TRBJ1-1 15 TRBV2 . once TGTGCCAGCAGTGATCAGGGACACCAACACACTGAAGCTTTCTTT CASSDQGHQHTEAFF
TRBJ2-1 14 TRBV5-1 TRBD2 . TGCGCCAGCAGCCCGCGGACTAGCGGGGATGAGCAGTTCTTC CASSPRTSGDEQFF
TRBJ2-2 13 TRBV2 . once TGTGCCAGCAGTGTTCTGAGCTCCGGGGAGCTGTTTTTT CASSVLSSGELFF